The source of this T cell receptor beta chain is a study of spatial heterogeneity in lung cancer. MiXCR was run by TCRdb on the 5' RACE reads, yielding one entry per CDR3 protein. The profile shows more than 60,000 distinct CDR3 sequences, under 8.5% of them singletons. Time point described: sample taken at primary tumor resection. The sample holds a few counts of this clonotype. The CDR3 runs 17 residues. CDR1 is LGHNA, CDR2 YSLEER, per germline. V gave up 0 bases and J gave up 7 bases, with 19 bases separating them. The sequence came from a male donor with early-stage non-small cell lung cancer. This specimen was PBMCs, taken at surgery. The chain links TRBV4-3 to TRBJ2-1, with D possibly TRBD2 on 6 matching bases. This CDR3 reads CASSQDGEGVGRNEQFF. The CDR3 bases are TGCGCCAGCAGCCAAGATGGAGAGGGCGTCGGGAGAAATGAGCAGTTCTTC.